This is a list of T cell receptor beta chains from one sample in a study of T cell responses to AZD1222 COVID-19 vaccine. Sequencing was performed with immunoSEQ multiplex PCR; in TCRdb, only in-frame clones are kept and a portion is missing. There are 75,000 to 90,000 clones in the sample; approximately 90% occur only once, and around 28% lies in the top ten. The material sequenced was peripheral blood, taken 28 days after the second AZD1222 dose. The source of these receptors is an adult who received the AZD1222 COVID-19 vaccine. Each CDR3 is given with its conserved first and last residue. The D gene is left open where the match is weak. Some rows have no size entry. The others give once, few or many, or a class for an expanded clone.

CDR3nt: TGTGCCAGCAGTTTGGACAGCTCCTACAATGAGCAGTTCTTC
CDR3aa: CASSLDSSYNEQFF
v_gene: TRBV28
d_gene: NA
abundance: NA
j_gene: TRBJ2-1

CDR3nt: TGTGCCAGCAGCTTTTGGGATGGGCGGGAATCCTACGAGCAGTACTTC
CDR3aa: CASSFWDGRESYEQYF
v_gene: TRBV13
d_gene: NA
abundance: NA
j_gene: TRBJ2-7

CDR3nt: TGTGCCAGCCGCGATATGGAGACCCAGTACTTC
CDR3aa: CASRDMETQYF
v_gene: TRBV5-6
d_gene: NA
abundance: NA
j_gene: TRBJ2-5

CDR3nt: TGCGCCAGCAGCGTAGGGGACAGTATGAACACTGAAGCTTTCTTT
CDR3aa: CASSVGDSMNTEAFF
v_gene: TRBV5-1
d_gene: TRBD1
abundance: NA
j_gene: TRBJ1-1

CDR3nt: TGTGCCAGCAGCTCTCTGGGACAGGGGGTAAACGAGCAGTACTTC
CDR3aa: CASSSLGQGVNEQYF
v_gene: TRBV11-2
d_gene: TRBD1
abundance: NA
j_gene: TRBJ2-7

CDR3nt: TGTGCCAGCAGGATCTCTTTGGCTAGCGGGAGGGATACGCAGTATTTT
CDR3aa: CASRISLASGRDTQYF
v_gene: TRBV11-1
d_gene: TRBD2
abundance: NA
j_gene: TRBJ2-3

CDR3nt: TGTGCCAGTACCCTAACAGGGGTTAGCAATCAGCCCCAGCATTTT
CDR3aa: CASTLTGVSNQPQHF
v_gene: TRBV19
d_gene: TRBD1
abundance: NA
j_gene: TRBJ1-5

CDR3nt: TGCGCCAGCAGTGAATGGGGACTAGCGGGAGGGCCGGACTTC
CDR3aa: CASSEWGLAGGPDF
v_gene: TRBV5-1
d_gene: TRBD2
abundance: NA
j_gene: TRBJ2-7

CDR3nt: TGTGCCAGTAGTCCTGGGGCCGGGAGGTTCTACGAGCAGTACTTC
CDR3aa: CASSPGAGRFYEQYF
v_gene: TRBV19
d_gene: TRBD2
abundance: NA
j_gene: TRBJ2-7

CDR3nt: TGTGCCAGCAGCGACGGGGCAGGCGTCCTCCGGGGAGAACCCCTCCACTTT
CDR3aa: CASSDGAGVLRGEPLHF
v_gene: TRBV9
d_gene: NA
abundance: NA
j_gene: TRBJ1-6

CDR3nt: TGTGCCAGCATGACAGGGAAAGAGACCCAGTACTTC
CDR3aa: CASMTGKETQYF
v_gene: TRBV28
d_gene: TRBD1
abundance: few
j_gene: TRBJ2-5

CDR3nt: TGCAGCGTTGGACTAGCGGGAGTGGGAGGCGCAGATACGCAGTATTTT
CDR3aa: CSVGLAGVGGADTQYF
v_gene: TRBV29-1
d_gene: TRBD2
abundance: once
j_gene: TRBJ2-3

CDR3nt: TGTGCCAGCAGCACGGCGAATCAGCCCCAGCATTTT
CDR3aa: CASSTANQPQHF
v_gene: TRBV7-9
d_gene: NA
abundance: NA
j_gene: TRBJ1-5

CDR3nt: TGTGCCAGCAGTGACAACATGAACACTGAAGCTTTCTTT
CDR3aa: CASSDNMNTEAFF
v_gene: TRBV27
d_gene: NA
abundance: NA
j_gene: TRBJ1-1

CDR3nt: TGCGCCAGCAATCGGGACAACTCCTACAATGAGCAGTTCTTC
CDR3aa: CASNRDNSYNEQFF
v_gene: TRBV5-1
d_gene: NA
abundance: NA
j_gene: TRBJ2-1

CDR3nt: TGTGCCAGCAGTGCGATAGGACTAGAAGGGGGTGAGCAGTTCTTC
CDR3aa: CASSAIGLEGGEQFF
v_gene: TRBV2
d_gene: NA
abundance: NA
j_gene: TRBJ2-1

CDR3nt: TGTGCCAGCACCCAACTAGGACAGGGCGGCACCATATATTTT
CDR3aa: CASTQLGQGGTIYF
v_gene: TRBV7-8
d_gene: TRBD1
abundance: NA
j_gene: TRBJ1-3

CDR3nt: TGTGCCAGCAGTTCCGACAGGGGAGATCAGCCCCAGCATTTT
CDR3aa: CASSSDRGDQPQHF
v_gene: TRBV6-5
d_gene: TRBD1
abundance: NA
j_gene: TRBJ1-5

CDR3nt: TGTGCCAGCAGGGGGCTAGCTCGGAAGCAGTTCTTC
CDR3aa: CASRGLARKQFF
v_gene: TRBV11-2
d_gene: NA
abundance: NA
j_gene: TRBJ2-1

CDR3nt: TGTGCCAGCAGTTTGGGGGGACAGGGGGCGCGAGTTTATCCATACACCTTC
CDR3aa: CASSLGGQGARVYPYTF
v_gene: TRBV27
d_gene: TRBD1
abundance: NA
j_gene: TRBJ1-2

CDR3nt: TGCGCCAGCAGCTTGGACAGGGGTTATGGCTACACCTTC
CDR3aa: CASSLDRGYGYTF
v_gene: TRBV5-1
d_gene: TRBD1
abundance: NA
j_gene: TRBJ1-2

CDR3nt: TGTGCCGTAGCAGGGTATTCCTACAATGAGCAGTTCTTC
CDR3aa: CAVAGYSYNEQFF
v_gene: TRBV10-3
d_gene: NA
abundance: NA
j_gene: TRBJ2-1

CDR3nt: TGCGCCAGCAGCCAAGTGACTAGCGCCGGGGAGACCCAGTACTTC
CDR3aa: CASSQVTSAGETQYF
v_gene: TRBV4-1
d_gene: TRBD2
abundance: NA
j_gene: TRBJ2-5

CDR3nt: TGTGCCAGCAGCTTGACCGGGGGAAACACTGAAGCTTTCTTT
CDR3aa: CASSLTGGNTEAFF
v_gene: TRBV7-9
d_gene: NA
abundance: few
j_gene: TRBJ1-1

CDR3nt: TGTGCCAGCTCTTACACCGGGACTCCCGCCTACGAGCAGTACTTC
CDR3aa: CASSYTGTPAYEQYF
v_gene: TRBV18
d_gene: NA
abundance: NA
j_gene: TRBJ2-7

CDR3nt: TGTGCCAGCTCCGCAAGCGAGAACACCGGGGAGCTGTTTTTT
CDR3aa: CASSASENTGELFF
v_gene: TRBV18
d_gene: NA
abundance: NA
j_gene: TRBJ2-2

CDR3nt: TGTGCCAGCAGCTTACAGGGACAGGGGAACACTGAAGCTTTCTTT
CDR3aa: CASSLQGQGNTEAFF
v_gene: TRBV7-2
d_gene: TRBD1
abundance: NA
j_gene: TRBJ1-1

CDR3nt: TGTGCCAGCAGCTTAGTGGGCCAGTACAACGGGGAGCTGTTTTTT
CDR3aa: CASSLVGQYNGELFF
v_gene: TRBV7-2
d_gene: NA
abundance: NA
j_gene: TRBJ2-2

CDR3nt: TGTGCCAGCAGCTGGACGGCAACTAATGAAAAACTGTTTTTT
CDR3aa: CASSWTATNEKLFF
v_gene: TRBV7-9
d_gene: NA
abundance: NA
j_gene: TRBJ1-4

CDR3nt: TGCGCCAGCAGCCCGCCGGCCGGGACCCAGTACTTC
CDR3aa: CASSPPAGTQYF
v_gene: TRBV4-1
d_gene: NA
abundance: NA
j_gene: TRBJ2-5

CDR3nt: TGTGCCAGCAGCCAAGATACCGTTGGGGGTTCACCCCTCCACTTT
CDR3aa: CASSQDTVGGSPLHF
v_gene: TRBV14
d_gene: NA
abundance: NA
j_gene: TRBJ1-6

CDR3nt: TGTGCCAGCAGCCGATGGGGAGCAACCGGGATTACAACTAATGAAAAACTGTTTTTT
CDR3aa: CASSRWGATGITTNEKLFF
v_gene: TRBV5-4
d_gene: NA
abundance: NA
j_gene: TRBJ1-4

CDR3nt: TGTGCCAGCAGTGATACGTCCCAGGACCTCTCTGGGGCCAACGTCCTGACTTTC
CDR3aa: CASSDTSQDLSGANVLTF
v_gene: TRBV6-4
d_gene: NA
abundance: NA
j_gene: TRBJ2-6

CDR3nt: TGTGCCAGTAGTATTTGGGGGGTCGGTGAAAAACTGTTTTTT
CDR3aa: CASSIWGVGEKLFF
v_gene: TRBV19
d_gene: NA
abundance: NA
j_gene: TRBJ1-4

CDR3nt: TGTGCCAGCAGCACCGGCCGGGACAGGCAGTACTTC
CDR3aa: CASSTGRDRQYF
v_gene: TRBV11-3
d_gene: TRBD1
abundance: NA
j_gene: TRBJ2-7

CDR3nt: TGTGCCAGCAGCTCCCGACAGGGGGCAGATACGCAGTATTTT
CDR3aa: CASSSRQGADTQYF
v_gene: TRBV11-3
d_gene: TRBD1
abundance: NA
j_gene: TRBJ2-3

CDR3nt: TGTGCCAGCAGCCCCCGCCGGGGTGATACGCAGTATTTT
CDR3aa: CASSPRRGDTQYF
v_gene: TRBV3-1/TRBV3-2
d_gene: NA
abundance: NA
j_gene: TRBJ2-3

CDR3nt: TGTGCCAGCAGTTTGGAGGGGGACAATGAGCAGTTCTTC
CDR3aa: CASSLEGDNEQFF
v_gene: TRBV28
d_gene: NA
abundance: once
j_gene: TRBJ2-1

CDR3nt: TGTGCCAGTAGTATAGATCCCCAAAAGCCCCAGCATTTT
CDR3aa: CASSIDPQKPQHF
v_gene: TRBV19
d_gene: NA
abundance: NA
j_gene: TRBJ1-5

CDR3nt: TGTGCCAGCTCACCACCTAACGCGCCGGAGCAGTACTTC
CDR3aa: CASSPPNAPEQYF
v_gene: TRBV18
d_gene: NA
abundance: NA
j_gene: TRBJ2-7

CDR3nt: TGTGCCAGCAGCTTTCACAGGGGAGACTCACCCCTCCACTTT
CDR3aa: CASSFHRGDSPLHF
v_gene: TRBV5-6
d_gene: TRBD1
abundance: NA
j_gene: TRBJ1-6

CDR3nt: TGTGCCAGTAGTATATCCACAGGGGACTACAATGAGCAGTTCTTC
CDR3aa: CASSISTGDYNEQFF
v_gene: TRBV19
d_gene: TRBD1
abundance: NA
j_gene: TRBJ2-1

CDR3nt: TGTGCCACCAGCCCCCGCGGGACAGGGGATCATGAGCAGTTCTTC
CDR3aa: CATSPRGTGDHEQFF
v_gene: TRBV24-1
d_gene: TRBD1
abundance: once
j_gene: TRBJ2-1

CDR3nt: TGTGCCAGCAGCCCCTCCGGGAACACCGGGGAGCTGTTTTTT
CDR3aa: CASSPSGNTGELFF
v_gene: TRBV9
d_gene: NA
abundance: NA
j_gene: TRBJ2-2

CDR3nt: TGCAGCGTAGGACAGGTCATGAACACTGAAGCTTTCTTT
CDR3aa: CSVGQVMNTEAFF
v_gene: TRBV29-1
d_gene: TRBD1
abundance: NA
j_gene: TRBJ1-1

CDR3nt: TGTGCCAGCAGAGGAGGGGGACACTCTGAAGCTTTCTTT
CDR3aa: CASRGGGHSEAFF
v_gene: TRBV27
d_gene: NA
abundance: NA
j_gene: TRBJ1-1

CDR3nt: TGTGCCAGCAGTCGGACTATACCCCCCGATACGCAGTATTTT
CDR3aa: CASSRTIPPDTQYF
v_gene: TRBV6-5
d_gene: NA
abundance: NA
j_gene: TRBJ2-3

CDR3nt: TGTGCCAGCAGCTCATCACCTACAGGGTCTGGAAACACCATATATTTT
CDR3aa: CASSSSPTGSGNTIYF
v_gene: TRBV5-5
d_gene: NA
abundance: NA
j_gene: TRBJ1-3

CDR3nt: TGTGCCAGCAGCTTAGGGGGAGGGGACTATGGCTACACCTTC
CDR3aa: CASSLGGGDYGYTF
v_gene: TRBV7-9
d_gene: NA
abundance: NA
j_gene: TRBJ1-2